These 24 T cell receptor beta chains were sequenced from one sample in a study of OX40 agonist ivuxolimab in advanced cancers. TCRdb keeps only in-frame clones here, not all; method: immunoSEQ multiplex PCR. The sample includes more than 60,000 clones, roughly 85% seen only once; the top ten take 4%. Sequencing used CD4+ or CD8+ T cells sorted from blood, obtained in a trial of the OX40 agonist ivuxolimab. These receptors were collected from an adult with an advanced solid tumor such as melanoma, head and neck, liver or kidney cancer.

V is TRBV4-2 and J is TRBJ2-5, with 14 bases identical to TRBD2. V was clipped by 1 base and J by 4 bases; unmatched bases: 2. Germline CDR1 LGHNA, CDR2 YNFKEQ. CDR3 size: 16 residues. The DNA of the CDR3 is TGTGCCAGCAGCCAAGTGACTAGCGGGGGGGCAGAGACCCAGTACTTC. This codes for CASSQVTSGGAETQYF.

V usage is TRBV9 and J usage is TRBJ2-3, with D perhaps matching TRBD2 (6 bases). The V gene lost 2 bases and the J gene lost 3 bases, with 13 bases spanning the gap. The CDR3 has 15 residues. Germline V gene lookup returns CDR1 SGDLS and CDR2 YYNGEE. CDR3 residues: CASSVQGGGTDTQYF. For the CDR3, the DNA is TGTGCCAGCAGCGTCCAGGGTGGGGGGACAGATACGCAGTATTTT. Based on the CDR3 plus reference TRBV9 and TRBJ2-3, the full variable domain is DSGVTQTPKHLITATGQRVTLRCSPRSGDLSVYWYQQSLDQGLQFLIQYYNGEERAKGNILERFSAQQFPDLHSELNLSSLELGDSALYFCASSVQGGGTDTQYFGPGTRLTVL.

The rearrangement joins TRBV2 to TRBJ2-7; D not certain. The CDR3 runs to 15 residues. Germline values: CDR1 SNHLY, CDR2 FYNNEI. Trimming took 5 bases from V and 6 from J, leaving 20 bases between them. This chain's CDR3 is CASSPRQVKGSEQYF. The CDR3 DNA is TGTGCCAGCAGTCCCCGGCAGGTTAAGGGCTCCGAGCAGTACTTC.

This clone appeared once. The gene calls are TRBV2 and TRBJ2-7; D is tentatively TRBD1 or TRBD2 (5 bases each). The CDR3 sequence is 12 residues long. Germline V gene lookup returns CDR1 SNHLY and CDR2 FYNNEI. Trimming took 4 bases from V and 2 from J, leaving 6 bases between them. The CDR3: CASSVGPYEQYF. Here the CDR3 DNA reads TGTGCCAGCAGTGTGGGACCCTACGAGCAGTACTTC.

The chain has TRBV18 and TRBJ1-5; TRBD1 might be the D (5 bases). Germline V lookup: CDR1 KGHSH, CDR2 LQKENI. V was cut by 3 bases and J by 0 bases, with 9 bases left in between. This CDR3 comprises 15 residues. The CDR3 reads CASSPGPGSNQPQHF. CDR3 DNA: TGTGCCAGCTCACCGGGGCCGGGTAGCAATCAGCCCCAGCATTTT. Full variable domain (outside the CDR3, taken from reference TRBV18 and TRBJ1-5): NAGVMQNPRHLVRRRGQEARLRCSPMKGHSHVYWYRQLPEEGLKFMVYLQKENIIDESGMPKERFSAEFPKEGPSILRIQQVVRGDSAAYFCASSPGPGSNQPQHFGDGTRLSIL.

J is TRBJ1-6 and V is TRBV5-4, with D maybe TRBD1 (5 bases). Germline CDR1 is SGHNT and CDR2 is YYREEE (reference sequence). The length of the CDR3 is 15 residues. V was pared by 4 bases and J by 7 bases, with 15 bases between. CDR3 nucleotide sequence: TGTGCCAGCAGCCAAGATGGGACGGAAAATTCACCCCTCCACTTT. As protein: CASSQDGTENSPLHF.

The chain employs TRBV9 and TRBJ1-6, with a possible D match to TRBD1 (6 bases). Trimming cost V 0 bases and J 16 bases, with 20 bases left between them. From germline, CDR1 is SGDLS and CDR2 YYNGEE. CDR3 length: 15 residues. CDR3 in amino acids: CASSVDGTPGADLHF. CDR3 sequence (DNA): TGTGCCAGCAGCGTAGATGGGACACCAGGGGCAGATCTCCACTTT.

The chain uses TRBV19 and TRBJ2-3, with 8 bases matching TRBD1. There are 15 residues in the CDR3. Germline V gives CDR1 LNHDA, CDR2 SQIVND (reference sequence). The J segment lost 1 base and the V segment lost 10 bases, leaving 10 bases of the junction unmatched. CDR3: CATTRGRDRTDTQYF. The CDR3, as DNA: TGTGCCACCACCAGGGGGCGGGACCGCACAGATACGCAGTATTTT.

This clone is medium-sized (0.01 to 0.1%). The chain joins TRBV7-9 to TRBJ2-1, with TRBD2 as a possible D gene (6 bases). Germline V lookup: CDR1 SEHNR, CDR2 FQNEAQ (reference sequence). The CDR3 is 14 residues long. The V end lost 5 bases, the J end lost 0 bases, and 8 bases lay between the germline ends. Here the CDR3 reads CASSIGSSYNEQFF. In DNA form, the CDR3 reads TGTGCCAGCAGCATCGGGAGCTCCTACAATGAGCAGTTCTTC.

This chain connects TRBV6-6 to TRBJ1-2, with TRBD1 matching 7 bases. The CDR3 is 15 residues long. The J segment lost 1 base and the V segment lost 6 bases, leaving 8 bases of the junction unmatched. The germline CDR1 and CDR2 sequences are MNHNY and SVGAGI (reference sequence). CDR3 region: CASRQQGTNNYGYTF. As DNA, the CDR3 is TGTGCCAGCAGGCAACAGGGGACGAATAACTATGGCTACACCTTC.

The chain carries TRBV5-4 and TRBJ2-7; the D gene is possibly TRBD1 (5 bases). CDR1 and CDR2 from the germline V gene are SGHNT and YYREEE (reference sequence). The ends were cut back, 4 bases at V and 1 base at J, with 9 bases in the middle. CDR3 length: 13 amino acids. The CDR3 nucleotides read TGTGCCAGCAGCCGCGACAGATCCTACGAGCAGTACTTC. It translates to CASSRDRSYEQYF.

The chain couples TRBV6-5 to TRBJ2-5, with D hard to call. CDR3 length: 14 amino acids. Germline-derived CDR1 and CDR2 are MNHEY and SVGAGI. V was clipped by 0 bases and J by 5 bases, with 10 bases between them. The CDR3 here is CASSYSWRTETQYF. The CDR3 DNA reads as TGTGCCAGCAGTTACTCGTGGAGAACGGAGACCCAGTACTTC.

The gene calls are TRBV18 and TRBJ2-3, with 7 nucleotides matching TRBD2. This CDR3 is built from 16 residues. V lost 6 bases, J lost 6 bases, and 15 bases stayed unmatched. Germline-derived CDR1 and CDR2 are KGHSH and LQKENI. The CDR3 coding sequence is TGTGCCAGCTCCCAGGAAGGACTAGTGATAGTGGATACGCAGTATTTT. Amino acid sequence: CASSQEGLVIVDTQYF. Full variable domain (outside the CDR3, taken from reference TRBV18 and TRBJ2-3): NAGVMQNPRHLVRRRGQEARLRCSPMKGHSHVYWYRQLPEEGLKFMVYLQKENIIDESGMPKERFSAEFPKEGPSILRIQQVVRGDSAAYFCASSQEGLVIVDTQYFGPGTRLTVL.

The CDR3 bases are TGTGCCGTACCGGGGGGGGGCGGATATCCCTACGAGCAGTACTTC. It encodes CAVPGGGGYPYEQYF. The V gene is TRBV6-4, the J gene TRBJ2-7; 8 nucleotides match TRBD2. V trimming: 11 bases; J trimming: 2 bases; junction bases outside the gene matches: 14. This CDR3 comprises 15 residues. The germline gives CDR1 MRHNA, CDR2 SNTAGT.

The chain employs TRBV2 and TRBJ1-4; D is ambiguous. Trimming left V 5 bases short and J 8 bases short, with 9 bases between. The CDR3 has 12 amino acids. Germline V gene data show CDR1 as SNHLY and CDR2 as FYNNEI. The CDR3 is CASSRGREKLFF. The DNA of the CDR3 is TGTGCCAGCAGTCGGGGTCGGGAAAAACTGTTTTTT.

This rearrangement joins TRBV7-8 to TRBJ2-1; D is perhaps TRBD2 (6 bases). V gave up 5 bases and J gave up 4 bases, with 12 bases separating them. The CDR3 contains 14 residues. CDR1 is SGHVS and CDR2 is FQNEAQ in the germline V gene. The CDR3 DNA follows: TGTGCCAGCAGCCTAGAGGCGGGGTACAATGAGCAGTTCTTC. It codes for CASSLEAGYNEQFF.

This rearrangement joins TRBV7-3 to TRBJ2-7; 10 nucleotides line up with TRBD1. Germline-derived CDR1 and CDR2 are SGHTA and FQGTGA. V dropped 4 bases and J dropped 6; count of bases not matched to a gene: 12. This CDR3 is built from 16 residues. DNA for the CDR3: TGTGCCAGCAGCTCCTCCCCCCCGGGACAGGGGAGCGAGCAGTACTTC. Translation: CASSSSPPGQGSEQYF.

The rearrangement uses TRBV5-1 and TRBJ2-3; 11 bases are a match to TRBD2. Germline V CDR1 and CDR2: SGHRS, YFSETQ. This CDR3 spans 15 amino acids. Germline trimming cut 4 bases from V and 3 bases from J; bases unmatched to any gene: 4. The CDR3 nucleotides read TGCGCCAGCAGCCACGGGACTAGCGGTACAGATACGCAGTATTTT. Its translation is CASSHGTSGTDTQYF.

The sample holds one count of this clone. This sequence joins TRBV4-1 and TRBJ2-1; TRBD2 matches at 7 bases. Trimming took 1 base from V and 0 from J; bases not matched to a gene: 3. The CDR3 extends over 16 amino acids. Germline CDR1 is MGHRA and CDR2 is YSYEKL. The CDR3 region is CASSQVGGSSYNEQFF. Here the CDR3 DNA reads TGCGCCAGCAGCCAAGTTGGCGGGAGCTCCTACAATGAGCAGTTCTTC.

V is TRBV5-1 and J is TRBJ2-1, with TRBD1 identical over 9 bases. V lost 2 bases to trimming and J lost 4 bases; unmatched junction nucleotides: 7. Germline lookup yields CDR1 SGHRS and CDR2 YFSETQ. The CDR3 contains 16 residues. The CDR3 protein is CASSFHRGPPYNEQFF. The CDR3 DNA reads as TGCGCCAGCAGCTTCCACAGGGGGCCCCCTTACAATGAGCAGTTCTTC.

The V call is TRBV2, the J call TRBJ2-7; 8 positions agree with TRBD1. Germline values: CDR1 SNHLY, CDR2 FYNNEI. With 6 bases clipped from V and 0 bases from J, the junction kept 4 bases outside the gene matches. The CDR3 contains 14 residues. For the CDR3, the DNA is TGTGCCAGCAGATTCGGGACAGGCTCCTACGAGCAGTACTTC. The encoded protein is CASRFGTGSYEQYF.

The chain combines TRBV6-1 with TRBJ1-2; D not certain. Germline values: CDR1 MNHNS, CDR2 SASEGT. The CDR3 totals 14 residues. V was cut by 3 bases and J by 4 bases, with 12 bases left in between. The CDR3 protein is CASSDWVDGYGYTF. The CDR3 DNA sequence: TGTGCCAGCAGTGATTGGGTGGACGGCTATGGCTACACCTTC.

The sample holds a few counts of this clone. The CDR3 DNA is TGTGCCAGCTCACCACCGGGACAGACTGAAGCTTTCTTT. Its translation: CASSPPGQTEAFF. The chain recombines TRBV18 with TRBJ1-1, with TRBD1 matching 7 bases. CDR3 length: 13 amino acids. In germline, CDR1 is KGHSH, CDR2 LQKENI. The V segment lost 0 bases and the J segment 5 bases; nucleotides outside the gene matches: 0.

Written as DNA, the CDR3 is TGTGCCAGCAGTATACCCGGGACAGACTATGGCTACACCTTC. This encodes CASSIPGTDYGYTF. V gene TRBV25-1 combines with J gene TRBJ1-2; 7 bases fit TRBD1. Germline V gene sequence: CDR1 MGHDK, CDR2 SYGVNS. CDR3 length equals 14 residues. After removal of 5 bases from V and 3 bases from J, the junction contained 6 bases not matched to a gene.